Following are 12 T cell receptor beta chains from one sample sequenced in a study of T cell clonality in common variable immunodeficiency. Clones were sequenced by immunoSEQ multiplex PCR, and TCRdb holds only the in-frame ones, with some missing. Sampling found 40,000 or so clones, none seen once. The sequencing input was peripheral blood mononuclear cells. These receptors were collected from a person aged 18-70 years in good health.

This clone has a handful of counts. The read terminates 3 residues ahead of where the CDR3 ends, so the germline J gene completes it. This chain joins TRBV30 and TRBJ2-7; D is ambiguous. The CDR3 consists of 13 residues. Germline V gene data show CDR1 as GTSNPN and CDR2 as SVGIG (reference sequence). The V end was cut by 1 base, the J end by 3 bases, with 10 bases between. CDR3 DNA, as far as it was read: TGTGCCTGGAGTGCTAGTTTCGGCTACGAG. Amino acids: CAWSASFGYE. The whole CDR3 sequence reads CAWSASFGYEQYF.

Points on this clone: Read sequence stops 3 residues before the CDR3 end, and the germline J gene provides the missing end. Other DNA sequences in the same sample also yield this CDR3. V is TRBV7-6 and J is TRBJ1-2, with TRBD1 as a possible D gene (5 bases). Germline-derived CDR1 and CDR2 are SGHVS and FNYEAQ. CDR3 length: 16 residues. Incomplete CDR3 DNA: TGTGCCAGCAGTTCCCCATTTAGGACACGCAGGGCTGGA. It codes for CASSSPFRTRRAG. The whole CDR3 sequence is CASSSPFRTRRAGYTF.

Notes on this clone: The read ends 3 residues shy of where the CDR3 ends; the end is completed using the germline J gene. The J gene is TRBJ2-1, the V gene TRBV7-2; TRBD2 aligns across 7 bases. The V gene's germline CDR1 is SGHTA and CDR2 FQGNSA. The CDR3 extends over 16 amino acids. The CDR3 loop reads CASRLAPSGKNNEQFF. The part of the CDR3 DNA that was read is TGTGCAAGTCGCTTAGCCCCTAGCGGCAAAAACAATGAG.

This clone appeared many times. The read ends 3 residues early relative to the CDR3; the germline J gene fills the gap. The chain links TRBV7-9 to TRBJ1-6, with TRBD1 as a possible D gene (6 bases). V was clipped by 5 bases and J by 8 bases, with 13 bases between them. The V gene's germline CDR1 is SEHNR and CDR2 FQNEAQ (reference sequence). The CDR3 sequence is 14 residues long. Incomplete CDR3 DNA: TGTGCCAGCAGCATCGGACAGCCTGATTCACCC. Its protein product is CASSIGQPDSP. The full CDR3 protein reads CASSIGQPDSPLHF.

This clone was counted many times. CDR3 loop: CSARMPGTGNTGELFF. The CDR3 DNA, read in part, is TGCAGTGCTAGGATGCCCGGGACAGGAAACACCGGGGAG. The chain combines TRBV20-1 with TRBJ2-2, with TRBD1 matching 8 bases. The missing CDR3 end, 3 residues past where the read stops, is filled in from the germline J gene. The CDR3 is 16 residues long. The V and J ends lost 3 bases and 2 bases, in that order; junction bases with no gene match: 8. Germline CDR1 reads DFQATT; CDR2 reads SNEGSKA (reference sequence).

This clone was counted at least ten times. CDR3 amino acids: CASSPGTGLAEAFF. CDR3 bases read: TGCGCCAGCAGCCCCGGGACAGGGCTCGCCGAA. The chain employs TRBV5-1 and TRBJ1-1; TRBD1 matches at 9 bases. The DNA ends 3 residues before the CDR3 does, and the rest of the CDR3 is filled in from the germline J gene. The CDR3 spans 14 residues. Germline V gene lookup returns CDR1 SGHRS and CDR2 YFSETQ. Looking up the rest from reference TRBV5-1 and TRBJ1-1 gives the full variable domain: KAGVTQTPRYLIKTRGQQVTLSCSPISGHRSVSWYQQTPGQGLQFLFEYFSETQRNKGNFPGRFSGRQFSNSRSEMNVSTLELGDSALYLCASSPGTGLAEAFFGQGTRLTVV.

As regards this clone: The read finishes 3 residues shy of the CDR3 end, and the germline J gene is used to complete it. The chain carries TRBV20-1 and TRBJ2-1; either TRBD1 or TRBD2 may supply D (6 bases each). Germline CDR1 and CDR2: DFQATT and SNEGSKA (reference sequence). The CDR3 is 14 amino acids. V was trimmed by 5 bases and J by 8 bases, leaving 19 bases between them. CDR3 loop: CSASTGGKGDEQFF. The covered CDR3 bases are TGCAGTGCTTCTACTGGCGGGAAGGGGGATGAG.

This clone has at least ten counts. The read halts 3 residues ahead of the CDR3 end, with the missing end drawn from the germline J gene. The chain joins TRBV29-1 to TRBJ2-7; tentatively, D is TRBD1 (5 bases). V was trimmed by 0 bases and J by 5 bases, leaving 11 bases between them. The CDR3 contains 13 residues. The germline V gene has CDR1 SQVTM and CDR2 ANQGSEA. CDR3: CSVEDREGDEQYF. CDR3 DNA (partial): TGCAGCGTTGAAGACAGGGAAGGGGACGAG.

At least ten counts were recorded for this clone. Coverage ceases 3 residues before the CDR3 finishes, and the germline J gene fills in the end. V is TRBV7-9 and J is TRBJ2-7; TRBD1 agrees at 9 bases. This CDR3 has 15 residues. V lost 5 bases to trimming and J lost 5 bases; unmatched junction nucleotides: 10. CDR1 and CDR2 (germline): SEHNR, FQNEAQ (reference sequence). The sequenced part of the CDR3 DNA is TGTGCCAGCAGCGACGGACAGGGGATCCTGGACGAG. Translation: CASSDGQGILDE. The CDR3 in its entirety is CASSDGQGILDEQYF. Supplemented by reference TRBV7-9 and TRBJ2-7, the full variable domain reads DTGVSQNPRHKITKRGQNVTFRCDPISEHNRLYWYRQTLGQGPEFLTYFQNEAQLEKSRLLSDRFSAERPKGSFSTLEIQRTEQGDSAMYLCASSDGQGILDEQYFGPGTRLTVT.

This clone was counted ten times or more. The sequenced CDR3 bases are TGCAGTGCCTCGAGTAGTGGACAGATAGCCTACGAG. It codes for CSASSSGQIAYE. The whole CDR3 protein reads CSASSSGQIAYEQYF. J is TRBJ2-7 and V is TRBV20-1; the D gene is possibly TRBD1 (6 bases). The read ends 3 residues before the CDR3 terminus; that terminus is restored from the germline J gene. V was pared by 6 bases and J by 2 bases, with 20 bases between. This CDR3 spans 15 amino acids. Germline V CDR1 and CDR2: DFQATT, SNEGSKA (reference sequence).

This clone was picked up many times. Read data end 3 residues before the CDR3 end; the end is taken from the germline J gene. The rearrangement joins TRBV6-4 to TRBJ2-3; 9 bases match TRBD2. Trimming took 6 bases from V and 2 from J; bases not matched to a gene: 3. The CDR3 has 14 residues. Germline V gives CDR1 MRHNA, CDR2 SNTAGT. The CDR3 sequence: CASRSGGHTDTQYF. CDR3 DNA, as far as it was read: TGTGCCAGCAGAAGCGGGGGGCACACAGATACG.

This clone came up a few times. The read ends 3 residues before the CDR3 terminus; that terminus is restored from the germline J gene. The chain uses TRBV18 and TRBJ1-1; 10 bases agree with TRBD1. V shed 3 bases, J shed 4 bases, and the junction held 5 bases outside the gene matches. The germline gives CDR1 KGHSH, CDR2 LQKENI. CDR3 length: 15 residues. The covered CDR3 bases are TGTGCCAGCTCACCCATAGGACAGGGGGTCACTGAA. Its translation is CASSPIGQGVTE. The whole CDR3 is CASSPIGQGVTEAFF.